Presented here are 24 T cell receptor beta chains from one specimen sequenced in a study of shared clonotypes between healthy human individuals. TCRdb keeps only in-frame clones here, not all; method: immunoSEQ multiplex PCR. Here the sample spans 1,400,000 or so clones, 97% to 99% being singletons. Sequenced input: naive CD4+ T cells sorted from blood. Regarding subset: CD45RA+ positively selected. Every receptor here comes from a man aged 25-45 years in good health.

This clone showed up just once. The chain recombines TRBV6-1 with TRBJ1-1, with TRBD1 as a possible D gene (6 bases). The CDR3 is 15 residues long. CDR1 and CDR2 (germline): MNHNS, SASEGT. Trimming removed 4 bases at V and 10 bases at J, with 22 bases between. The chain's CDR3 is CASSVLRGGTLGAFF. DNA for the CDR3: TGTGCCAGCAGTGTCCTCCGAGGGGGAACACTCGGAGCTTTCTTT.

The gene calls are TRBV11-3 and TRBJ2-5, with D perhaps being TRBD1 or TRBD2 (5 bases each). Germline V gene lookup returns CDR1 SGHNT and CDR2 YENEEA. Trimming cost V 2 bases and J 4 bases, with 26 bases left between them. CDR3 length: 19 residues. CDR3 in DNA: TGTGCCAGCAGCTTAAAGATCAGGGACGGGACGCATTCGCGAGAGACCCAGTACTTC. Translated: CASSLKIRDGTHSRETQYF.

The V and J genes are TRBV29-1 and TRBJ2-6, with 8 positions matching TRBD1. Trimming cost V 6 bases and J 0 bases; bases outside gene matches: 4. CDR3 length: 15 amino acids. Germline V gene sequence: CDR1 SQVTM, CDR2 ANQGSEA. The CDR3 nucleotides are TGCAGCGTCGGGACAGGTCTCTCTGGGGCCAACGTCCTGACTTTC. Translation gives CSVGTGLSGANVLTF.

The rearrangement joins TRBV15 to TRBJ2-1, with D perhaps matching TRBD1 or TRBD2 (5 bases each). V dropped 0 bases and J dropped 4 bases, with 13 bases sitting between them. Germline CDR1 reads LNHNV; CDR2 reads YYDKDF (reference sequence). The CDR3 is 16 amino acids. As DNA, the CDR3 is TGTGCCACCAGCAGAGAGGGGACCAGGACGTACAATGAGCAGTTCTTC. Translation gives CATSREGTRTYNEQFF.

This clone was seen once. The V call is TRBV5-1, the J call TRBJ2-7; D may be TRBD1 (5 bases). CDR1 and CDR2 (germline): SGHRS, YFSETQ. This CDR3 comprises 16 residues. V was pared by 3 bases and J by 2 bases, with 18 bases between. The CDR3 coding sequence is TGCGCCAGCAGCTCGAGCACAGGCAGGGCTACCTACGAGCAGTACTTC. Residues: CASSSSTGRATYEQYF.

The genes are TRBV6-1 and TRBJ1-4; maybe TRBD1 (6 bases). The CDR3 contains 15 residues. Trimming left V 1 base short and J 6 bases short, with 12 bases between. CDR1 MNHNS and CDR2 SASEGT come from the germline V gene. The CDR3 reads CASSEEGGTYEKLFF. CDR3 DNA sequence: TGTGCCAGCAGTGAAGAAGGGGGAACCTATGAAAAACTGTTTTTT.

V gene TRBV28 combines with J gene TRBJ1-5; no firm D call. Germline CDR1 MDHEN, CDR2 SYDVKM. This CDR3 is built from 12 residues. V lost 5 bases and J lost 6, with 8 bases in between. CDR3 sequence: CASSVSRQPQHF. CDR3 coding DNA: TGTGCCAGCAGTGTCTCACGTCAGCCCCAGCATTTT.

The genes are TRBV6-4 and TRBJ1-2; 9 bases align to TRBD1. J lost 3 bases, V lost 7 bases, and 6 bases had no gene match. The CDR3 consists of 14 residues. Germline CDR1 and CDR2: MRHNA and SNTAGT. The CDR3 spells CASKRTGADYGYTF. The CDR3 nucleotides are TGTGCCAGCAAAAGGACAGGGGCGGACTATGGCTACACCTTC.

The chain links TRBV11-3 to TRBJ2-2, with D possibly being TRBD1 or TRBD2 (5 bases each). The CDR3 runs 16 residues. V was cut by 0 bases and J by 5 bases, with 13 bases left in between. The germline CDR1 and CDR2 sequences are SGHNT and YENEEA. The CDR3 DNA follows: TGTGCCAGCAGCTTAGAGGGGGTGACACCAACCGGGGAGCTGTTTTTT. This encodes CASSLEGVTPTGELFF.

V gene TRBV5-1 combines with J gene TRBJ2-7; TRBD1 is a possible D gene (6 bases). Germline V gene data show CDR1 as SGHRS and CDR2 as YFSETQ. Between the trimmed V and J ends, which lost 0 bases and 2 bases, there was a span of 15 bases. There are 16 residues in the CDR3. CDR3 in DNA: TGCGCCAGCAGCTTGGGGGCCGGGACAACTACCTACGAGCAGTACTTC. It translates to CASSLGAGTTTYEQYF.

The CDR3 is CASSLSLDANTGELFF. The CDR3 DNA follows: TGTGCCAGCAGTTTATCGTTAGACGCGAACACCGGGGAGCTGTTTTTT. The chain combines TRBV27 with TRBJ2-2; no reliable D call. CDR1 MNHEY and CDR2 SMNVEV come from the germline V gene (reference sequence). Trimming shortened V by 0 bases and J by 0 bases, and 8 bases separated the two germline ends. This CDR3 spans 16 amino acids.

The rearrangement joins TRBV19 to TRBJ2-7; 9 bases align to TRBD1. This CDR3 contains 15 residues. In germline, CDR1 is LNHDA, CDR2 SQIVND (reference sequence). Trimming removed 5 bases from V and 4 bases from J; junction bases left unmatched: 9. The DNA for the CDR3 is TGTGCCAGTAGTGAGGGACAGGGTGATCGATACGAGCAGTACTTC. It yields the protein CASSEGQGDRYEQYF.

The V call is TRBV10-3, the J call TRBJ2-7; the match to TRBD2 covers 7 bases. Germline V lookup: CDR1 ENHRY, CDR2 SYGVKD. Trimming took 11 bases from V and 0 from J; bases not matched to a gene: 4. The CDR3 extends over 12 amino acids. The CDR3 coding sequence is TGTGCCTCCCGCGGGAGCTCCTACGAGCAGTACTTC. It codes for CASRGSSYEQYF.

The V call is TRBV7-9, the J call TRBJ1-2; 9 bases are shared with TRBD1. The CDR3 sequence is 15 residues long. J lost 8 bases, V lost 7 bases, and 14 bases had no gene match. Germline assignment: CDR1 SEHNR and CDR2 FQNEAQ (reference sequence). The DNA for the CDR3 is TGTGCCAGCACCCCTCGGGGGGACAGGGCGTTAGGCTACACCTTC. Translating it yields CASTPRGDRALGYTF. Full variable domain (remainder filled in from reference TRBV7-9 and TRBJ1-2): DTGVSQNPRHKITKRGQNVTFRCDPISEHNRLYWYRQTLGQGPEFLTYFQNEAQLEKSRLLSDRFSAERPKGSFSTLEIQRTEQGDSAMYLCASTPRGDRALGYTFGSGTRLTVV.

The chain carries TRBV28 and TRBJ1-4, with 8 bases lining up with TRBD1. V was clipped by 2 bases and J by 3 bases; unmatched bases: 5. CDR3 length: 16 residues. CDR1 MDHEN and CDR2 SYDVKM come from the germline V gene. The DNA of the CDR3 is TGTGCCAGCAGTTTAAACCCGGGACAGGCTAATGAAAAACTGTTTTTT. Translated, it gives CASSLNPGQANEKLFF.

A word on this clone: The junction departs from the called germline gene at one end, perhaps through a read error. The rearrangement links TRBV7-7 to TRBJ2-7, with D perhaps given as TRBD1 or TRBD2 (6 bases each). The germline CDR1 and CDR2 sequences are SSHAT and FNYEAQ (reference sequence). CDR3 length: 15 amino acids. CDR3 sequence (DNA): TGTGCTAGCAGCTTAGTCCCGGGGGCGGACTACGAGCAGTACTTC. It encodes CASSLVPGADYEQYF.

This clone was recorded a few times. The V and J genes are TRBV4-2 and TRBJ1-5; 8 positions match TRBD1. Trimming took 0 bases from V and 7 from J; bases not matched to a gene: 5. This CDR3 comprises 15 residues. Germline loops: CDR1 LGHNA, CDR2 YNFKEQ. CDR3 residues: CASSQETGAGQPQHF. CDR3 DNA: TGTGCCAGCAGCCAAGAGACAGGGGCTGGACAGCCCCAGCATTTT.

The chain recombines TRBV29-1 with TRBJ2-3, with D perhaps TRBD1 or TRBD2 (5 bases each). Germline loops: CDR1 SQVTM, CDR2 ANQGSEA. CDR3 size: 12 residues. Trimming took off 8 bases at V and 4 bases at J, with 13 bases between the two ends. CDR3 DNA sequence: TGCAGCACCGAAGTGGGGGCAGATACGCAGTATTTT. Translating it yields CSTEVGADTQYF.

A single count supports this clone. CDR3 loop: CASSPVGRGEQFF. CDR3 coding DNA: TGCGCCAGCAGCCCCGTCGGGAGGGGGGAGCAGTTCTTC. The chain has TRBV5-1 and TRBJ2-1, with 8 positions matching TRBD2. CDR3 length equals 13 residues. CDR1 SGHRS and CDR2 YFSETQ come from the germline V gene. The ends lost 4 bases at V and 10 bases at J; junction bases unmatched: 7.

The chain recombines TRBV28 with TRBJ2-1; D not certain. The germline V and J ends were trimmed by 7 bases and 3 bases, with 13 bases remaining between them. CDR3 length: 14 amino acids. The germline gives CDR1 MDHEN, CDR2 SYDVKM. This chain's CDR3 is CASNEHWNYNEQFF. CDR3 DNA sequence: TGTGCCAGCAACGAGCATTGGAACTACAATGAGCAGTTCTTC. The variable domain in full, with the rest retrieved from reference TRBV28 and TRBJ2-1, is DVKVTQSSRYLVKRTGEKVFLECVQDMDHENMFWYRQDPGLGLRLIYFSYDVKMKEKGDIPEGYSVSREKKERFSLILESASTNQTSMYLCASNEHWNYNEQFFGPGTRLTVL.

Notes on this clone: Other DNA sequences within the sample encode an identical CDR3. The gene calls are TRBV6-5 and TRBJ2-3, with D unresolved. Germline loops: CDR1 MNHEY, CDR2 SVGAGI. The CDR3 is 14 amino acids. Trimming took 2 bases from V and 0 from J, leaving 6 bases between them. The CDR3 DNA sequence: TGTGCCAGCAGTTACCTATCTAGCACAGATACGCAGTATTTT. Protein: CASSYLSSTDTQYF.

The rearrangement joins TRBV7-9 to TRBJ1-2; the D gene is possibly TRBD1 (6 bases). The V gene's germline CDR1 is SEHNR and CDR2 FQNEAQ (reference sequence). V lost 1 base, J lost 4 bases, and 10 bases lay in between. The CDR3 consists of 14 residues. CDR3 in amino acids: CASSLEGQTYGYTF. The CDR3 DNA sequence: TGTGCCAGCAGCTTAGAGGGACAAACCTATGGCTACACCTTC.

This clone occurred once. V usage is TRBV9 and J usage is TRBJ1-1; no firm D call. The CDR3 consists of 16 residues. CDR1 and CDR2 (germline): SGDLS, YYNGEE. V lost 0 bases, J lost 0 bases, and 12 bases lay in between. CDR3 DNA: TGTGCCAGCAGCGTAGGCGAGGCGAGAGTGAACACTGAAGCTTTCTTT. Its protein product is CASSVGEARVNTEAFF.

V is TRBV5-1 and J is TRBJ2-5; 7 bases map to TRBD1. Germline V gives CDR1 SGHRS, CDR2 YFSETQ. This CDR3 comprises 14 residues. V lost 3 bases and J lost 6; bases outside the gene matches: 8. The DNA for the CDR3 is TGCGCCAGCAGCTATGACCAGGGGGTGAAGACCCAGTACTTC. This translates into CASSYDQGVKTQYF. The full variable domain, rest sourced from reference TRBV5-1 and TRBJ2-5, is KAGVTQTPRYLIKTRGQQVTLSCSPISGHRSVSWYQQTPGQGLQFLFEYFSETQRNKGNFPGRFSGRQFSNSRSEMNVSTLELGDSALYLCASSYDQGVKTQYFGPGTRLLVL.